This TCR beta chain is from a study of identical twins. The CDR3 consists of 17 residues. Only a few counts were recorded for this clonotype. Unique molecular identifiers were present on the cDNA, which also gained a universal primer site by template switching. TCRdb ran MiXCR on the 5' RACE reads and lists one entry per CDR3 protein. The data hold about 190,000 distinct CDR3 sequences, with around 15% observed a single time. These same records also appear under a second study, on T cells expressing NK-cell markers. That study adds: In several experiments, sorting was restricted to alpha-beta TCR T cells by an anti-gamma-delta TCR antibody. NKG2C+ dominant clonotypes from 5 to 7 donors made up roughly 1.0-8% of CD8+ T cells.

The sequenced sample consisted of CD8+ T cells sorted from blood. This chain connects TRBV12-1 to TRBJ2-1; TRBD2 is the table's D call and was not checked against the DNA. TRBV12-1 is labeled a pseudogene. The receptor comes from a woman between 18 and 30 years old in good health. The CDR3 loop is CASSRITSGSLLAEQFF. The DNA of the CDR3 is TGTGCCAGCAGTCGTATCACTAGCGGGAGCCTATTGGCTGAGCAGTTCTTC.